Below are 15 T cell receptor beta chains sequenced from a single sample in a study of OX40 agonist ivuxolimab in advanced cancers. Clones were read by immunoSEQ multiplex PCR, and TCRdb kept only the in-frame ones, dropping some. The sample has over 20,000 clones, roughly four fifths seen once. Sequenced here: CD4+ or CD8+ T cells sorted from blood, sampled in a trial of the OX40 agonist ivuxolimab. The receptors were sampled from an adult with an advanced solid tumor such as melanoma, head and neck, liver or kidney cancer.

The chain has TRBV4-1 and TRBJ1-1, with D perhaps matching TRBD1 (6 bases). This CDR3 has 20 residues. Germline V lookup: CDR1 MGHRA, CDR2 YSYEKL. V gave up 3 bases and J gave up 2 bases, with 28 bases separating them. The CDR3 DNA reads TGCGCCAGCAGCCAGGAACGTACCGGGACAAGAGGGGACCGAAACACTGAAGCTTTCTTT. It yields the protein CASSQERTGTRGDRNTEAFF.

V gene TRBV14 combines with J gene TRBJ1-6; TRBD1 aligns across 9 bases. V gave up 3 bases and J gave up 9 bases; unmatched junction bases: 6. Germline values: CDR1 SGHDN, CDR2 FVKESK. The CDR3 runs to 15 residues. CDR3 sequence reads: CASSHPTGGGSPLHF. CDR3 in DNA: TGTGCCAGCAGCCACCCAACAGGGGGCGGTTCACCCCTCCACTTT.

The chain carries TRBV5-6 and TRBJ2-7; D is unresolved. V lost 0 bases and J 0 bases, leaving 13 bases between the germline ends. There are 16 residues in the CDR3. Germline CDR1 is SGHDT and CDR2 is YYEEEE. CDR3 nucleotide sequence: TGTGCCAGCAGCTTGGCCCTTCTGCCGAGCTCCTACGAGCAGTACTTC. Translating it yields CASSLALLPSSYEQYF.

The V call is TRBV28, the J call TRBJ2-4; perhaps TRBD2 as D (6 bases). The V end was cut by 3 bases, the J end by 0 bases, with 18 bases between. This CDR3 contains 18 residues. Germline loops: CDR1 MDHEN, CDR2 SYDVKM. DNA for the CDR3: TGTGCCAGCAGTTTCCTCGACGGATCGGGGGTAGCCAAAAACATTCAGTACTTC. It yields the protein CASSFLDGSGVAKNIQYF. The complete variable domain, with remaining parts taken from reference TRBV28 and TRBJ2-4, reads DVKVTQSSRYLVKRTGEKVFLECVQDMDHENMFWYRQDPGLGLRLIYFSYDVKMKEKGDIPEGYSVSREKKERFSLILESASTNQTSMYLCASSFLDGSGVAKNIQYFGAGTRLSVL.

Here the CDR3 reads CASSYSSSYEQYF. The DNA of the CDR3 is TGTGCCAGCAGTTACTCGTCCTCCTACGAGCAGTACTTC. The chain combines TRBV6-5 with TRBJ2-7; D call uncertain. Trimming left V 0 bases short and J 0 bases short, with 3 bases between. Germline V CDR1 and CDR2: MNHEY, SVGAGI. CDR3 length equals 13 residues.

This clone was observed a handful of times. The chain combines TRBV6-4 with TRBJ1-2, with 7 bases fitting TRBD1. The CDR3 is 15 residues long. Trimming removed 2 bases from V and 4 bases from J; junction bases left unmatched: 7. CDR1 and CDR2 from the germline V gene are MRHNA and SNTAGT. The CDR3 is CASSDTGQALYGYTF. The CDR3, as DNA: TGTGCCAGCAGTGACACCGGACAGGCTCTCTATGGCTACACCTTC.

The V gene is TRBV5-1, the J gene TRBJ2-3; a possible D gene is TRBD1 (7 bases). CDR1 and CDR2 from the germline V gene are SGHRS and YFSETQ. The CDR3 is 12 residues long. Trimming stripped 4 bases from V and 8 bases from J, with 11 bases between. The DNA of the CDR3 is TGCGCCAGCAGCCCCCAGGGGGGTACGCAGTATTTT. Amino acids: CASSPQGGTQYF.

The V and J genes are TRBV28 and TRBJ1-1; D is perhaps TRBD1 (5 bases). Trimming cost V 5 bases and J 5 bases, with 15 bases left between them. Germline V gene lookup returns CDR1 MDHEN and CDR2 SYDVKM. This CDR3 is built from 14 residues. CDR3 sequence reads: CASSIGTEGTEAFF. DNA for the CDR3: TGTGCCAGCAGTATAGGGACTGAGGGGACTGAAGCTTTCTTT. Full variable domain (rest looked up from reference TRBV28 and TRBJ1-1): DVKVTQSSRYLVKRTGEKVFLECVQDMDHENMFWYRQDPGLGLRLIYFSYDVKMKEKGDIPEGYSVSREKKERFSLILESASTNQTSMYLCASSIGTEGTEAFFGQGTRLTVV.

The V gene is TRBV7-3, the J gene TRBJ2-7, with 7 bases aligning to TRBD1. V was pared by 4 bases and J by 2 bases, with 5 bases of the junction left unmatched. The germline V gene has CDR1 SGHTA and CDR2 FQGTGA. This CDR3 has 14 amino acids. The DNA of the CDR3 is TGTGCCAGCAGCTACAACAGGGGACCCTACGAGCAGTACTTC. Its translation: CASSYNRGPYEQYF. Variable domain in full (rest from reference TRBV7-3 and TRBJ2-7): GAGVSQTPSNKVTEKGKYVELRCDPISGHTALYWYRQSLGQGPEFLIYFQGTGAADDSGLPNDRFFAVRPEGSVSTLKIQRTERGDSAVYLCASSYNRGPYEQYFGPGTRLTVT.

The chain combines TRBV5-4 with TRBJ2-2, with D perhaps TRBD2 (5 bases). The V end lost 0 bases, the J end lost 6 bases, and 6 bases lay between the germline ends. The CDR3 consists of 13 residues. Germline V gives CDR1 SGHNT, CDR2 YYREEE (reference sequence). CDR3 region: CASSLDSAGELFF. The CDR3 nucleotides are TGTGCCAGCAGCTTGGATAGCGCCGGGGAGCTGTTTTTT.

CDR3 coding DNA: TGTGCCAGCTCACCACGAGGGGTCGCGAACACCGGGGAGCTGTTTTTT. It encodes CASSPRGVANTGELFF. The genes are TRBV18 and TRBJ2-2; perhaps D is TRBD1 or TRBD2 (5 bases each). Germline V lookup: CDR1 KGHSH, CDR2 LQKENI. V gave up 1 base and J gave up 0 bases, with 9 bases separating them. This CDR3 is 16 amino acids long.

The chain has TRBV6-1 and TRBJ2-5; D is uncertain. This CDR3 has 13 amino acids. Germline lookup yields CDR1 MNHNS and CDR2 SASEGT. Trimming removed 4 bases from V and 5 bases from J, with 11 bases in between. The CDR3 coding sequence is TGTGCCAGCAGTGTTAAGATCCGGGAGACCCAGTACTTC. Protein product: CASSVKIRETQYF.

The V gene is TRBV6-5, the J gene TRBJ1-5; TRBD1 matches at 9 bases. Per the germline V gene, CDR1 is MNHEY and CDR2 is SVGAGI. The CDR3 sequence is 14 residues long. J lost 4 bases, V lost 6 bases, and 4 bases had no gene match. The CDR3: CASSAGQGNQPQHF. In DNA, the CDR3 is TGTGCCAGCAGCGCAGGACAGGGGAATCAGCCCCAGCATTTT.

The chain uses TRBV7-9 and TRBJ1-6; 7 positions agree with TRBD1. The V segment lost 1 base and the J segment 2 bases; nucleotides outside the gene matches: 5. The length of the CDR3 is 17 residues. Germline CDR1 is SEHNR and CDR2 is FQNEAQ (reference sequence). CDR3 region: CASSLDLTGAYNSPLHF. DNA of the CDR3: TGTGCCAGCAGCTTAGATCTTACAGGGGCCTATAATTCACCCCTCCACTTT.

The rearrangement joins TRBV7-3 to TRBJ2-3; 7 nucleotides line up with TRBD1. The CDR3 length is 14 residues. The germline gives CDR1 SGHTA, CDR2 FQGTGA. The trim removed 6 bases at V and 7 bases at J, leaving 10 bases unmatched. The CDR3 protein is CASRTQGDSNTQYF. CDR3 coding DNA: TGTGCCAGCAGGACCCAGGGGGATTCGAATACGCAGTATTTT. Complete variable domain (other parts from reference TRBV7-3 and TRBJ2-3): GAGVSQTPSNKVTEKGKYVELRCDPISGHTALYWYRQSLGQGPEFLIYFQGTGAADDSGLPNDRFFAVRPEGSVSTLKIQRTERGDSAVYLCASRTQGDSNTQYFGPGTRLTVL.